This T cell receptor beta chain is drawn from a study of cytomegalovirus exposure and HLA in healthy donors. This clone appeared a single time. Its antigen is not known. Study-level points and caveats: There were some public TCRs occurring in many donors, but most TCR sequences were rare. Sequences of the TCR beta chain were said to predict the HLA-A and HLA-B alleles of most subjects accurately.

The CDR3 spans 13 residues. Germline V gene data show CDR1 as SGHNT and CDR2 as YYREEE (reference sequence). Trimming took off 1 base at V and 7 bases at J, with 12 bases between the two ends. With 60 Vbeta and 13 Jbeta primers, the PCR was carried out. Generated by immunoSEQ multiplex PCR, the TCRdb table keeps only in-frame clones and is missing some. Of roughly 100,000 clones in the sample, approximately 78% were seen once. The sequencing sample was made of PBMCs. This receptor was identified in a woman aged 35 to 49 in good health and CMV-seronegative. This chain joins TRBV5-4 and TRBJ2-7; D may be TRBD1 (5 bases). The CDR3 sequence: CASSLQGSWEQYF. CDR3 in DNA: TGTGCCAGCAGCTTGCAGGGTTCGTGGGAGCAGTACTTC.